These T cell receptor beta chains were read from a single sample in a study of blood T cells in healthy people across ages. TCRdb re-called the 5' RACE reads with MiXCR, one entry per CDR3 protein. The sample yields about 2 million distinct CDR3 sequences, around half seen once. The sequenced sample was blood. The receptors here all came from a woman aged 40-49 years in good health. Each CDR3 is given with its conserved first and last residue. A D gene is named only where the DNA matches it firmly. Only part of the rows carry a size: once, few, many, or a class if the clone is expanded.

>-|TRBV11-2|TRBJ1-2|-|13
TGTGCCAGCAGCTTATATAATTTGGGGGGTTACACCTTC
CASSLYNLGGYTF
>-|TRBV24-1|TRBJ2-7|-|13
TGTGCCACCAGTGATCCCCCAGGCTACGAGCAGTACTTC
CATSDPPGYEQYF
>-|TRBV7-2|TRBJ2-5|TRBD2|15
TGTGCCAGCAGTTCCGGGGGGGCGCGCCAAGAGACCCAGTACTTC
CASSSGGARQETQYF
>-|TRBV28|TRBJ1-5|-|15
TGTGCCAGCAGTTTATCTCAACTCAACAATCAGCCCCAGCATTTT
CASSLSQLNNQPQHF
>-|TRBV7-8|TRBJ2-5|TRBD2|16
TGTGCCAGCAGCTCAAGTCATAGCGGGGGACAAGAGACCCAGTACTTC
CASSSSHSGGQETQYF
>-|TRBV24-1|TRBJ2-5|-|13
TGTGCCACCAGTTCAGTCCCGGGGGAGACCCAGTACTTC
CATSSVPGETQYF
>few|TRBV11-2|TRBJ1-6|-|15
TGTGCCAGCAGCGTAGGCGGGGGGGCAACTTCACCCCTCCACTTT
CASSVGGGATSPLHF
>-|TRBV7-8|TRBJ2-1|TRBD1|14
TGTGCCAGCAGCTTTACAGGGGATGACAATGAGCAGTTCTTC
CASSFTGDDNEQFF
>-|TRBV5-1|TRBJ1-1|-|17
TGCGCCAGCAGCTTGGCTGTCTCAGGGACCCGGAACACTGAAGCTTTCTTT
CASSLAVSGTRNTEAFF
>-|TRBV29-1|TRBJ2-6|TRBD1|15
TGCAGCGTCCGGGACAGAGGCTCTGGGGCCAACGTCCTGACTTTC
CSVRDRGSGANVLTF
>-|TRBV13|TRBJ2-5|-|13
TGTGCCAGCAGCAACCTTGAGGGAGAGACCCAGTACTTC
CASSNLEGETQYF
>-|TRBV27|TRBJ1-2|TRBD1|15
TGTGCCAGCAGTAAGAAGACAGGGGCATTCTATGGCTACACCTTC
CASSKKTGAFYGYTF
>few|TRBV3-1|TRBJ1-4|TRBD1|16
TGTGCCAGCAGCCAAGGGACGGACAGGCGGACTGGAAAACTGTTTTTT
CASSQGTDRRTGKLFF
>-|TRBV6-2/TRBV6-3|TRBJ1-6|-|14
TGTGCCAGCAGGCAGGGACGGTCAAATTCACCCCTCCACTTT
CASRQGRSNSPLHF
>-|TRBV6-2/TRBV6-3|TRBJ2-1|TRBD2|17
TGTGCCAGCAGTTTTATAGCGGGGGGGCCGAGTAGCGATGAGCAGTTCTTC
CASSFIAGGPSSDEQFF
>-|TRBV7-9|TRBJ2-7|TRBD1|15
TGTGCCAGCAGCGCGGACAGGGGGCCCCTTTACGAGCAGTACTTC
CASSADRGPLYEQYF
>few|TRBV7-8|TRBJ2-5|TRBD2|16
TGTGCCAGCAGTTTCGAATTCGGGGGGTCCCAAGAGACCCAGTACTTC
CASSFEFGGSQETQYF
>-|TRBV12-3/TRBV12-4|TRBJ1-2|-|13
TGTGCCAGCAGTTTCGGCTCAGACTATGGCTACACCTTC
CASSFGSDYGYTF
>-|TRBV2|TRBJ2-5|-|15
TGTGCCAGCAGTACCCGCTCGGGACTGGGGGAGACCCAGTACTTC
CASSTRSGLGETQYF
>few|TRBV7-2|TRBJ2-7|-|14
TGTGCCAGCAGCTCGACCGGGACTCAAACCGAGCAGTACTTC
CASSSTGTQTEQYF
>-|TRBV5-1|TRBJ2-1|TRBD1|14
TGCGCCAGCAGCTACCGGACAGGGGCTAATGAGCAGTTCTTC
CASSYRTGANEQFF
>few|TRBV7-2|TRBJ2-5|TRBD1|14
TGTGCCAGCAGTAGTACAGGGGGCCCGGAGACCCAGTACTTC
CASSSTGGPETQYF
>-|TRBV10-3|TRBJ2-1|-|14
TGTGCCATCAGGAATCCGGGTACTTTCAATGAGCCGTTCTTC
CAIRNPGTFNEPFF
>-|TRBV7-2|TRBJ2-3|-|15
TGTGCCAGCAGCTTAGCGGGGGGGCGCGGAGATACGCAGTATTTT
CASSLAGGRGDTQYF
>-|TRBV9|TRBJ2-3|TRBD2|16
TGTGCCAGCAGCGTAAAACTAGCGGGGGGGACGGATACGCAGTATTTT
CASSVKLAGGTDTQYF
>-|TRBV7-2|TRBJ2-7|-|15
TGTGCCAGCAGCCCCAGCACAGGAAGCTCCTACGAGCAGTACTTC
CASSPSTGSSYEQYF
>few|TRBV4-3|TRBJ2-3|-|16
TGCGCCAGCAGCCAAGATGGAGGGACTGTGACAGATACGCAGTATTTT
CASSQDGGTVTDTQYF
>-|TRBV5-1|TRBJ2-3|TRBD1|15
TGCGCCAGCAGTTTAGACAGGGCTCGCACAGATACGCAGTATTTT
CASSLDRARTDTQYF
>many|TRBV29-1|TRBJ2-5|TRBD1|14
TGCAGCGTTGAGGACAGGGGTTCTCGGGAGACCCAGTACTTC
CSVEDRGSRETQYF
>once|TRBV7-2|TRBJ2-3|TRBD1|14
TGTGCCAGCAGCTCACAGGGGTTGGCAGATACGCAGTATTTT
CASSSQGLADTQYF
>few|TRBV7-2|TRBJ2-5|-|15
TGTGCCAGCAGCTTAGTCCGAACAATCGGAGAGACCCAGTACTTC
CASSLVRTIGETQYF
>-|TRBV14|TRBJ1-2|-|15
TGTGCCAGCAGCCTATTCAGGGCAGCTCTTAATGGCTACACCTTC
CASSLFRAALNGYTF
>few|TRBV4-2|TRBJ2-4|TRBD1|15
TGTGCCAGCAGCCAAGTCACGGGACAGGGGGCAACGCAGTACTTC
CASSQVTGQGATQYF
>-|TRBV27|TRBJ1-2|TRBD1|16
TGTGCCAGCGGTCTACGCCAGGGGGGCAGGGACTATGGCTACACCTTC
CASGLRQGGRDYGYTF
>-|TRBV4-3|TRBJ2-2|-|17
TGCGCCAGCAGCCAAGCCCCCCGTGACATTTACACCGGGGAGCTGTTTTTT
CASSQAPRDIYTGELFF
>-|TRBV18|TRBJ1-1|TRBD1|17
TGTGCCAGCTCACTATCCATTCCAGGGACAGGGGACACTGAAGCTTTCTTT
CASSLSIPGTGDTEAFF
>-|TRBV28|TRBJ1-5|-|15
TGTGCCAGCAGTTTCCTCGACCGTAGCAATCAGCCCCAGCATTTT
CASSFLDRSNQPQHF
>-|TRBV28|TRBJ1-6|TRBD1|16
TGTGCCAGCAAGGGACAGGCAGGCTCCTATAATTCACCCCTCCACTTT
CASKGQAGSYNSPLHF
>-|TRBV6-2/TRBV6-3|TRBJ2-4|-|15
TGTGCCAGCCGGGGGATCAAGTTGTTCGAGGACATTCAGTACTTC
CASRGIKLFEDIQYF
>few|TRBV29-1|TRBJ2-5|-|12
TGCAGCGTTGTAAGGCAGGAAGAGACCCAGTACTTC
CSVVRQEETQYF
>-|TRBV20-1|TRBJ1-2|-|12
TGCAGTGCTAGTACAGGAATGTATGGCTACACCTTC
CSASTGMYGYTF
>-|TRBV12-3/TRBV12-4|TRBJ2-5|TRBD1|17
TGTGCCAGCAGTCCGACAGGGGCCACTTCCCGTCAAGAGACCCAGTACTTC
CASSPTGATSRQETQYF
>-|TRBV27|TRBJ2-1|TRBD2|16
TGTGCCAGCAGTTTAAGTGGAGGGGAGGGCTACAATGAGCAGTTCTTC
CASSLSGGEGYNEQFF
>-|TRBV4-3|TRBJ2-1|TRBD1|14
TGCGCCAGCAGCCCGGGGACAGGGGCGGGTGAGCAGTTCTTC
CASSPGTGAGEQFF
>-|TRBV20-1|TRBJ1-2|-|15
TGCAGTGCTAGAGGGCAATGGGAGGGGTATGCTGGCTACACCTTC
CSARGQWEGYAGYTF
>once|TRBV7-8|TRBJ2-1|TRBD1|13
TGTGCCAGCAGCGCCGATAGGGGGCTCGAGCAGTTCTTC
CASSADRGLEQFF
>-|TRBV4-2|TRBJ2-3|-|15
TGTGCCAGCAGCCAAGCCCCAGGAGGCACAGATACGCAGTATTTT
CASSQAPGGTDTQYF
>few|TRBV20-1|TRBJ2-1|TRBD1|13
TGCAGTGGAGCGACAGGGGTTTCTTATGAGCAGTTCTTC
CSGATGVSYEQFF
>once|TRBV20-1|TRBJ2-7|-|13
TGCGGTGCTAGAGATCACAGAAGATACGAGCAGTACTTC
CGARDHRRYEQYF
>-|TRBV3-1|TRBJ2-3|-|16
TGTGCCAGCAGCCAAGAGGGGGGGGCCGGGACAGATACGCAGTATTTT
CASSQEGGAGTDTQYF
>once|TRBV6-2/TRBV6-3|TRBJ1-1|-|11
TGTGCCAGCAGTGGGACAATTGAAGCTTTCTTT
CASSGTIEAFF
>-|TRBV6-6|TRBJ1-1|TRBD1|14
TGTGCCAGCAGCCCACAGGGGGGTTACACTGAAGCTTTCTTT
CASSPQGGYTEAFF
>many|TRBV12-3/TRBV12-4|TRBJ2-3|-|12
TGTGCCAGCAGGCGGGGAGCAGATACGCAGTATTTT
CASRRGADTQYF
>-|TRBV25-1|TRBJ1-2|-|16
TGTGCCAGCAGTGGCGACGGGCGGGGGCGCAGCTATGGCTACACCTTC
CASSGDGRGRSYGYTF
>-|TRBV20-1|TRBJ2-7|TRBD2|17
TGCAGTGCGCACACGACAGGAAGCGGGGGCCTTGGCTACGAGCAGTACTTC
CSAHTTGSGGLGYEQYF